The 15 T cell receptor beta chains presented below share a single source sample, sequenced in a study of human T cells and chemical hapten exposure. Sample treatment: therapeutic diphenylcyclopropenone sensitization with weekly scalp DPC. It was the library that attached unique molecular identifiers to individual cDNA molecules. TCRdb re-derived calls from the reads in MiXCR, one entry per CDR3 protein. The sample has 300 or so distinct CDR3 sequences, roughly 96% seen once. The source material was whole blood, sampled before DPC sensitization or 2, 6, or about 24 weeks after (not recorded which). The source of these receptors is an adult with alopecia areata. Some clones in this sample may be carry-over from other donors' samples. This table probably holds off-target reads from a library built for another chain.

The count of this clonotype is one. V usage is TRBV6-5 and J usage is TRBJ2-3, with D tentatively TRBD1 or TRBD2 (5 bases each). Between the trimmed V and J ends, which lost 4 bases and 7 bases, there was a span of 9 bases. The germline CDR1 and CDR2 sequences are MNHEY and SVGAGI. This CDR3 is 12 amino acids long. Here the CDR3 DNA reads TGTGCCAGCAGTTCCCAGGGACATACGCAGTATTTT. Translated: CASSSQGHTQYF.

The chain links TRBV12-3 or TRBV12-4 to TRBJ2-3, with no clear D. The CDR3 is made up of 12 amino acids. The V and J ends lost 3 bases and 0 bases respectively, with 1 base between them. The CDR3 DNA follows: TGTGCCAGCAGTTTGAGCACAGATACGCAGTATTTT. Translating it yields CASSLSTDTQYF.

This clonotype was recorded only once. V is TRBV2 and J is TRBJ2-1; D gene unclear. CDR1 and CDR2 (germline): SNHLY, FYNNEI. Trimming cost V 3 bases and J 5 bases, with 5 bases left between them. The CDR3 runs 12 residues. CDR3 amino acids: CASSDHDNEQFF. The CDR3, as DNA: TGTGCCAGCAGTGATCACGACAATGAGCAGTTCTTC.

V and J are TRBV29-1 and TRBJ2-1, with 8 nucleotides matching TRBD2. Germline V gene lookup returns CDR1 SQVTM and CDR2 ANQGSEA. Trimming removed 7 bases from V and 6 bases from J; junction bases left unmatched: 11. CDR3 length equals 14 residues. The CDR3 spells CSAQTGGALNEQFF. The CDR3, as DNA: TGCAGCGCCCAGACGGGAGGGGCCCTCAATGAGCAGTTCTTC.

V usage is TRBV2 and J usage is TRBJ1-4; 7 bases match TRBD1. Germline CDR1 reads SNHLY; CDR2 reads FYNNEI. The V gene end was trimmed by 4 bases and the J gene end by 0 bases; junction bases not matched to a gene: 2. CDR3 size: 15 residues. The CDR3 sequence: CASSVTGATNEKLFF. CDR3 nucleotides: TGTGCCAGCAGTGTTACAGGGGCAACTAATGAAAAACTGTTTTTT.

The CDR3 loop is CASSGARQGEKLFF. In nucleotides, the CDR3 is TGTGCCAGCAGTGGAGCAAGACAGGGAGAAAAACTGTTTTTT. The chain recombines TRBV2 with TRBJ1-4; TRBD1 matches 7 bases. Germline CDR1 SNHLY, CDR2 FYNNEI. V was pared by 4 bases and J by 8 bases, with 7 bases of the junction left unmatched. The CDR3 loop spans 14 amino acids. Full variable domain (outside the CDR3, taken from reference TRBV2 and TRBJ1-4): EPEVTQTPSHQVTQMGQEVILRCVPISNHLYFYWYRQILGQKVEFLVSFYNNEISEKSEIFDDQFSVERPDGSNFTLKIRSTKLEDSAMYFCASSGARQGEKLFFGSGTQLSVL.

CDR3 DNA: TGTGCCAGCCGACCGAGTGACTCTGGGGCCAACGTCCTGACTTTC. This encodes CASRPSDSGANVLTF. J is TRBJ2-6 and V is TRBV28; the D is unclear. The CDR3 loop spans 15 amino acids. Trimming left V 8 bases short and J 0 bases short, with 11 bases between. Germline V gene sequence: CDR1 MDHEN, CDR2 SYDVKM.

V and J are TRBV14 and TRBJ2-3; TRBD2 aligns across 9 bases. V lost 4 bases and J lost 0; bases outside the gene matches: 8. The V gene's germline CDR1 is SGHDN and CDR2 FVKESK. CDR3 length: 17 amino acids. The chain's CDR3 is CASSPRQREASTDTQYF. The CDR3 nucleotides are TGTGCCAGCAGCCCGCGCCAGCGGGAGGCTAGCACAGATACGCAGTATTTT.

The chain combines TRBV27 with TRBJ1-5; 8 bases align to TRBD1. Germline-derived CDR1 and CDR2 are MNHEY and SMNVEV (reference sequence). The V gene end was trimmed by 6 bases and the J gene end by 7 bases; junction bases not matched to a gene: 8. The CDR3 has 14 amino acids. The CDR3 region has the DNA TGTGCCAGCAGCTCTCAGGGGGCAGGGCAGCCCCAGCATTTT. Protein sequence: CASSSQGAGQPQHF.

The CDR3 DNA is TGTGCCAGCAGTTACTCTGGGGCTTTTCCTGAAGCTTTCTTT. Its translation: CASSYSGAFPEAFF. This chain connects TRBV6-2 or TRBV6-3 to TRBJ1-1; D might be TRBD1 (5 bases). The CDR3 loop spans 14 amino acids. Trimming left V 0 bases short and J 6 bases short, with 11 bases between. Germline V gene sequence: CDR1 MNHEY, CDR2 SVGEGT.

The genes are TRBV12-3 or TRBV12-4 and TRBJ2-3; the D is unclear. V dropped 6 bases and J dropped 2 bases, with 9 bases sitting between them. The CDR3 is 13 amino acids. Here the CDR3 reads CASRKDPTDTQYF. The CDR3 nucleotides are TGTGCCAGCAGGAAGGACCCCACAGATACGCAGTATTTT.

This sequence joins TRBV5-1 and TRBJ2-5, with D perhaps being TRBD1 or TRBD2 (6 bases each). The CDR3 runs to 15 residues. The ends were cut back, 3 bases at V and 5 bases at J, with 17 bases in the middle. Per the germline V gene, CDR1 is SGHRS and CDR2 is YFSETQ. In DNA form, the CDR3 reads TGCGCCAGCAGCTACCGGGACAATGGGAGGGAGACCCAGTACTTC. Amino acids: CASSYRDNGRETQYF.

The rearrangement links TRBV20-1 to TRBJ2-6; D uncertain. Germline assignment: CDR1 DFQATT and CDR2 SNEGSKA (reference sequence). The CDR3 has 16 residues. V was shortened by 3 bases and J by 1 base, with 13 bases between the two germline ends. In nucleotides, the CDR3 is TGCAGTGCTAGTATGGCGAGGCCATCTGGGGCCAACGTCCTGACTTTC. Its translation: CSASMARPSGANVLTF.

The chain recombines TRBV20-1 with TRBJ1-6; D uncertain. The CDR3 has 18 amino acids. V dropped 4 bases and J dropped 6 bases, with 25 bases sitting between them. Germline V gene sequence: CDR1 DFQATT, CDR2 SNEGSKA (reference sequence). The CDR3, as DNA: TGCAGTGCTAAAGCCGAGTCGAAGGCCCCGAGGGCTAATTCACCCCTCCACTTT. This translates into CSAKAESKAPRANSPLHF.

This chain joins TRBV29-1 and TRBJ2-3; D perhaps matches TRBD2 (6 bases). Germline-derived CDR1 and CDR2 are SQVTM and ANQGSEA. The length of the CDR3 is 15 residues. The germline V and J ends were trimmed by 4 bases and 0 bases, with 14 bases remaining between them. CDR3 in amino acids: CSVGGERSSTDTQYF. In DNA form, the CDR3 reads TGCAGCGTTGGGGGGGAGCGGAGCAGCACAGATACGCAGTATTTT.